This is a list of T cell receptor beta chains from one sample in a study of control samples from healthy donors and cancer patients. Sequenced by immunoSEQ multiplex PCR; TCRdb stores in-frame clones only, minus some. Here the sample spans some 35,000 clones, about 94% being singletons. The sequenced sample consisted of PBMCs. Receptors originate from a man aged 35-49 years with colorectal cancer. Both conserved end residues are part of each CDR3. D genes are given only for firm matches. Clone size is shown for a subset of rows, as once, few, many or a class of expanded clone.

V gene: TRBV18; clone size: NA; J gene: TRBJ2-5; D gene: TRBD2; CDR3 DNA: TGTGCCAGCTCACCACAGCTAGCGGGGAACCAAGAGACCCAGTACTTC; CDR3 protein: CASSPQLAGNQETQYF
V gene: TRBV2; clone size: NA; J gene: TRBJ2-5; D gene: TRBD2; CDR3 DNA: TGTGCCAGCAAAGCGGGGGGGCTGGAGACCCAGTACTTC; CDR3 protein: CASKAGGLETQYF
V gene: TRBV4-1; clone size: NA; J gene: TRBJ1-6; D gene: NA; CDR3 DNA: TGCGCCAGCAGCCACCTCAGGGAAACAGGCTATAATTCACCCCTCCACTTT; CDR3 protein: CASSHLRETGYNSPLHF
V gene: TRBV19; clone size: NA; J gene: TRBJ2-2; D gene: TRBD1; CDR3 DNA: TGTGCCAGTACCGCGGGACAGGGGGGGATCACCGGGGAGCTGTTTTTT; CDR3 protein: CASTAGQGGITGELFF
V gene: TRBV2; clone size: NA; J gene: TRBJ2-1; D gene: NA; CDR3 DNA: TGTGCCAGCAGTTTCCGGGACGACCACAATGAGCAGTTCTTC; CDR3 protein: CASSFRDDHNEQFF
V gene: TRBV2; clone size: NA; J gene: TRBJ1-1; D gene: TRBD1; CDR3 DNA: TGTGCCAGCAGTGGCTTCGACAGGGAGAACACTGAAGCTTTCTTT; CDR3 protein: CASSGFDRENTEAFF
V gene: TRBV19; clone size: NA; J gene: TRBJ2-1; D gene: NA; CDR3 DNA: TGTGCCAGTAGCCTCCCCGACAAAAGGAGGGGGCAGTTCTTC; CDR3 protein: CASSLPDKRRGQFF
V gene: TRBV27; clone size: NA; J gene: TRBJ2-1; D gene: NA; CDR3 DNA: TGTGCCAGCAGTGAAAAAACCTACAATGAGCAGTTCTTC; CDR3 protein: CASSEKTYNEQFF
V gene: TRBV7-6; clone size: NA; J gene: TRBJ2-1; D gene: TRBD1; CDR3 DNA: TGTGCCAGCAGTTCTCTAACAGGGACAGATTACAATGAGCAGTTCTTC; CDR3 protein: CASSSLTGTDYNEQFF
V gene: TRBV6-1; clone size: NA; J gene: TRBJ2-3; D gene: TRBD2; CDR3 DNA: TGTGCCAGCAGTGTTGGGGCTAGCGGGGGGCGGTGGGATACGCAGTATTTT; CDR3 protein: CASSVGASGGRWDTQYF
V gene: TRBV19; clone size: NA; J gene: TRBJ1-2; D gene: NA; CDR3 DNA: TGTGCCAGTACCGAGAGGGCGGGGGTGGCTGGCTATGGCTACACCTTC; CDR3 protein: CASTERAGVAGYGYTF
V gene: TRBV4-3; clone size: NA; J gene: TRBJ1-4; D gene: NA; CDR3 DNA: TGCGCCAGCAGCCTCCCAAATGAAAAACTGTTTTTT; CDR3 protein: CASSLPNEKLFF
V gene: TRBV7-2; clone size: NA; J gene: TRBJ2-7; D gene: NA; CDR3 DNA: TGTGCCAGCAGCTTGGGCCAGGTCTACGAGCAGTACTTC; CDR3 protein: CASSLGQVYEQYF
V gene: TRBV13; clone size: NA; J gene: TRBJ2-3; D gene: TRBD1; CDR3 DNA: TGTGCCAGCAGCTCACAGGGGGGCACAGATACGCAGTATTTT; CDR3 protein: CASSSQGGTDTQYF
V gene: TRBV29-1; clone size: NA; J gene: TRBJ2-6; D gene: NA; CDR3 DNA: TGCAGCGTATTCTCTGGGGCCAACGTCCTGACTTTC; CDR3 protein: CSVFSGANVLTF
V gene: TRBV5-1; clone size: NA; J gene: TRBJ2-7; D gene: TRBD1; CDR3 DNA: TGCGCCAGCAGCCCGGACAGGGCGGCCGAGCAGTACTTC; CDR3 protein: CASSPDRAAEQYF
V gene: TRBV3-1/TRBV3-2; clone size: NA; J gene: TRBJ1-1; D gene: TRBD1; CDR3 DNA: TGTGCCAGCAGCCTTCCGGGACAGGGGTATGGTGAAGCTTTCTTT; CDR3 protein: CASSLPGQGYGEAFF
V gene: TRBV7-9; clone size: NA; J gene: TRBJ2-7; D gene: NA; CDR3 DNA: TGTGCCAGCAGCGCAGAGTCAGGGGTGCAGTACTTC; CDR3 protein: CASSAESGVQYF
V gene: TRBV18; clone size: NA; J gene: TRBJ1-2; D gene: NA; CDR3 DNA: TGTGCCAGCTCACCGGCGGAGAACCACTATGGCTACACCTTC; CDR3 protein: CASSPAENHYGYTF
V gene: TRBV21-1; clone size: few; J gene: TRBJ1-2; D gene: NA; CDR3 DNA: TGTGCCAGCAGCGCCGACGACTCTGGCTACACCTTC; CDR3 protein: CASSADDSGYTF
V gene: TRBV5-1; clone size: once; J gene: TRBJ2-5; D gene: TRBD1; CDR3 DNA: TGCGCCAGTACGACAGGGGGTGGGGAGACCCAGTACTTC; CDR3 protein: CASTTGGGETQYF
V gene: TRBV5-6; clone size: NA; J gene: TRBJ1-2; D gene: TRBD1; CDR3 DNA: TGTGCCAGCAGCCGCGGGACAGGAGTATCTGAAGGCTACACCTTC; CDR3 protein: CASSRGTGVSEGYTF
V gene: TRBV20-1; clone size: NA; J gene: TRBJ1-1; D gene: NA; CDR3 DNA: TGCAGTGCTAGCCAGGGGCCTGAAGCTTTCTTT; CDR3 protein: CSASQGPEAFF
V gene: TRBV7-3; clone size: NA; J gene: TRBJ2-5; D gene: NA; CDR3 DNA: TGTGCCAGCAGCTCCGGACAGATCTGGGAGACCCAGTACTTC; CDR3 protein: CASSSGQIWETQYF
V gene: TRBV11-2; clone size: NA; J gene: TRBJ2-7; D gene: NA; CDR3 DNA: TGTGCCAGCAGCTTAGAAGGCAGACCCTCCCCGATCGACGAGCAGTACTTC; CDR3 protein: CASSLEGRPSPIDEQYF
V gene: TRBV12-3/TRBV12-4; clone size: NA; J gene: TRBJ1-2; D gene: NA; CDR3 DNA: TGTGCCAGCAGTTTAGGCAGGAGGGATGGCTACACCTTC; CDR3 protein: CASSLGRRDGYTF
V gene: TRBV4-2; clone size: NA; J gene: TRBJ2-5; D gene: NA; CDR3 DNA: TGTGCCAGCAGCCAACTGCTAGCCCAAGAGACCCAGTACTTC; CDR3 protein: CASSQLLAQETQYF
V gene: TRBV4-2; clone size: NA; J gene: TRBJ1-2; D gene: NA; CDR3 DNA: TGTGCCAGCAGCCAAGACAGGAACCCTTCTAACTATGGCTACACCTTC; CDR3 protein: CASSQDRNPSNYGYTF
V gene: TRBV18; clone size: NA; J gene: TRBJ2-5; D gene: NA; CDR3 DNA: TGTGCCAGCTCACCACCAGGCCGCCTAGAGGCCCAGTACTTC; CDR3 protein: CASSPPGRLEAQYF
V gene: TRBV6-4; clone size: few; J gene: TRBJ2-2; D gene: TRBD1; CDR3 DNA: TGTGCCAGCAGTGGGACAGGGGATGGCGGGGAGCTGTTTTTT; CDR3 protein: CASSGTGDGGELFF
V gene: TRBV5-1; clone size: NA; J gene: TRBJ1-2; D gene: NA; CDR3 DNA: TGCGCCAGCAGCTTAGGGAATTCTGGCTACACCTTC; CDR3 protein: CASSLGNSGYTF
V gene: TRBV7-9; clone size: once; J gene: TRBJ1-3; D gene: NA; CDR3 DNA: TGTGCCAGCAGCTTAGCTTCCAGCCTCTCTGGAAACACCATATATTTT; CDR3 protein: CASSLASSLSGNTIYF
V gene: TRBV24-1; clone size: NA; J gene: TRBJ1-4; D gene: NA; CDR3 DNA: TGTGCCACCAGTGATACGAAAGGCGAAAAACTGTTTTTT; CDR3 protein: CATSDTKGEKLFF
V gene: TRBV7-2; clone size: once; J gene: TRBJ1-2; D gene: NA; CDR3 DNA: TGTGCCAGCAGCTCCGGGACAAACTATGGCTACACCTTC; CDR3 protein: CASSSGTNYGYTF
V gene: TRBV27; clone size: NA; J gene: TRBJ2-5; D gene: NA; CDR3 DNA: TGTGCCAGCAGTTTATTCACGGGGGCCCAGGAGACCCAGTACTTC; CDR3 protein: CASSLFTGAQETQYF
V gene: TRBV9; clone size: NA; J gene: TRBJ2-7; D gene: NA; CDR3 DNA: TGTGCCAGCAGCGTTGGACGGACTAACGAGCAGTACTTC; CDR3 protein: CASSVGRTNEQYF
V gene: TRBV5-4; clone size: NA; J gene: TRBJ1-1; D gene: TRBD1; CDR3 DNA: TGTGCCAGCAGCTTGGGCGGACAGGTGAACACTGAAGCTTTCTTT; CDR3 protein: CASSLGGQVNTEAFF
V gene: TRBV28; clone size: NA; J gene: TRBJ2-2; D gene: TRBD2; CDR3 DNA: TGTGCCAGCAGGAAGACTAGCGCCGGGGAGCTGTTTTTT; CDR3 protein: CASRKTSAGELFF
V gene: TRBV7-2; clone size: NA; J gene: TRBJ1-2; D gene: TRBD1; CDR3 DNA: TGTGCCAGCAGCTTTACCGACAGGGCCATCTATGGCTACACCTTC; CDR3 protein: CASSFTDRAIYGYTF
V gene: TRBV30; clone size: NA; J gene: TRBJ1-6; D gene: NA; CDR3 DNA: TGTGCCTGGAGTGGCCCCCAGGGGTATTCACCCCTCCACTTT; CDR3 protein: CAWSGPQGYSPLHF
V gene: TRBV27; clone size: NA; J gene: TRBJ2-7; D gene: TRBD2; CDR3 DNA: TGTGCCAGCAGTTTCCGATCCGGGGGGTACGAGCAGTACTTC; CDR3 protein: CASSFRSGGYEQYF
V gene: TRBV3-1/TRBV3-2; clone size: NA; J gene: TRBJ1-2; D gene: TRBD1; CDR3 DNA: TGTGCCAGCAGCCAAGTGGCCGTAGCGGAGGGGGCGGGCGGTGGCTACACCTTC; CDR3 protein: CASSQVAVAEGAGGGYTF
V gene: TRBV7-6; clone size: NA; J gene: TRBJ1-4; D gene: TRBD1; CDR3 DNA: TGTGCCAGCAGCTACTCGACAGGGAAAAATGAAAAACTGTTTTTT; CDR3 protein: CASSYSTGKNEKLFF
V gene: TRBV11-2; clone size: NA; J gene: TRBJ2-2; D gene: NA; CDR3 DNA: TGTGCCAGCAGCTTTTATGGACGGGAGCTGTTTTTT; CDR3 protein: CASSFYGRELFF
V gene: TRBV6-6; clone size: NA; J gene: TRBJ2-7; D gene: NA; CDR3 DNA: TGTGCCAGCAGTTATGCAGGGAACGAGCAGTACTTC; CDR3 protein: CASSYAGNEQYF
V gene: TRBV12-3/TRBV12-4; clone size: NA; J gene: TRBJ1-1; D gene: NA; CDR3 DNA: TGTGCCAGCAGGATATTGAACACTGAAGCTTTCTTT; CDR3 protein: CASRILNTEAFF
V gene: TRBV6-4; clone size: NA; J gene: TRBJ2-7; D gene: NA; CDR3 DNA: TGTGCCACCCCACGGGCGGTCTCGGGGGCCGAGCAGTACTTC; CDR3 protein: CATPRAVSGAEQYF
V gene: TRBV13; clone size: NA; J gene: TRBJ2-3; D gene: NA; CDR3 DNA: TGTGCCAGCAGCTTAGGTGTGGATACGCAGTATTTT; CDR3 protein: CASSLGVDTQYF
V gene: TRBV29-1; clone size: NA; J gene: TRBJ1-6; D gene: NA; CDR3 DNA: TGCAGCGTTGAAGTCCCCCCAGGGGCTGGCTATAATTCACCCCTCCACTTT; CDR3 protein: CSVEVPPGAGYNSPLHF
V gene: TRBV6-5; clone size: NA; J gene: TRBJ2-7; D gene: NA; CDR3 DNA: TGTGCCAGCAGTTGGTCAATAGGGGGATACTACGAGCAGTACTTC; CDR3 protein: CASSWSIGGYYEQYF
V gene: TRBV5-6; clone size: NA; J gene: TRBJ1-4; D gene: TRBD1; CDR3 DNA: TGTGCCAGCAGCGGCGGGACAGGAGGTAATGAAAAACTGTTTTTT; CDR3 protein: CASSGGTGGNEKLFF
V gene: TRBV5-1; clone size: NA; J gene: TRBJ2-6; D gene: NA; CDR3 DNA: TGCGCCAGCAGCGTGACAGGGACTGGGTCTGGGGCCAACGTCCTGACTTTC; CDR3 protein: CASSVTGTGSGANVLTF
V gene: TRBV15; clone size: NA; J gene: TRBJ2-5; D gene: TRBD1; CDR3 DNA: TGTGCCACCAGCGTCCGGGACAGGGGTGAGACCCAGTACTTC; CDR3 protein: CATSVRDRGETQYF
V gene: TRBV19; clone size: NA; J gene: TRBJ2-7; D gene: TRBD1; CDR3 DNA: TGTGCCAGTAGTCTTCGACAGGGGGCTAACGAGCAGTACTTC; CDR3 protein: CASSLRQGANEQYF
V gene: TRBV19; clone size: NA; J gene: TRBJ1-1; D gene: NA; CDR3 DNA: TGTGCCAGTAGTAGAGACATGAACACTGAAGCTTTCTTT; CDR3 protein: CASSRDMNTEAFF
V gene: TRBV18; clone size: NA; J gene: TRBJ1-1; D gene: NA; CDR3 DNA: TGTGCCACCCCACCGGACAGTCTGAACACTGAAGCTTTCTTT; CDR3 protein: CATPPDSLNTEAFF
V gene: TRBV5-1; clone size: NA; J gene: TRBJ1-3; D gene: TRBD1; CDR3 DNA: TGCGCCAGCAGCTTGCAGGGGGCTGGGGGAAACACCATATATTTT; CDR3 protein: CASSLQGAGGNTIYF